This T cell receptor (beta chain) was sequenced for a study of tumor-infiltrating lymphocytes in primary liver carcinoma. Whole-study context: Sample counts of productive TCRbeta reads spanned roughly 3.65 to 8 million; these counts were similar across tissue types.

Deletions cut 0 bases from V and 8 bases from J, with 10 bases between. This CDR3 region has 14 residues. Germline values: CDR1 MNHNY, CDR2 SVGAGI (reference sequence). Joint extraction of RNA and DNA used roughly 19-33 mg of bulk tissue that was unsorted. Each tumor sample had over 75% viable tumor cells. Using a constant-region primer together with ProtoScript II reverse transcriptase, TCR beta cDNA was made from 500 ng of total RNA. Three-round nested multiplex PCR performed with slightly modified ARM-PCR produced the TCR beta libraries. Rounds one and two of PCR, each of roughly 11 cycles, were primed with TRBV1-TRBV30 forward primers and a C-beta reverse primer. MiXCR, run by TCRdb on the multiplex PCR reads, gives a single entry per CDR3 protein. The table has tens of thousands of distinct CDR3 sequences, around 69% seen once. Findings of the study overall: Only around 8-25% of top clones occurred in all five tumor regions.

This clonotype was seen more than once but under ten times. Its cognate antigen is unknown. The origin of this receptor is a man between 40 and 49 years old with primary liver carcinoma and hepatitis B virus infection. The chain is built from TRBV6-6 and TRBJ1-4; a weak D match, TRBD1 (5 bases). Specimen: liver tumor tissue from sampling region 4. The subset: tumor region T4, right-lateral pole. The CDR3 DNA reads as TGTGCCAGCAGTTACTCGACAGAGGGGGAAAAACTGTTTTTT. Protein product: CASSYSTEGEKLFF.